This T cell receptor (beta chain) was recovered during a study of blood T cells in healthy people across ages. Study results and limitations: A greater number of naive CD4+ cells and higher diversity distinguished long-lived donors from aged donors.

This CDR3 is built from 16 residues. The germline V and J ends were trimmed by 0 bases and 3 bases, with 12 bases remaining between them. Germline CDR1 LGHNA, CDR2 YSLEER. A note on this clonotype: The antigen remains unidentified.

The second PCR ran about 6 to 11 cycles with a sample-barcoded 5' primer and J-beta primers. TCRdb fed the 5' RACE reads into MiXCR, producing one record per CDR3 protein. The sample has about 580,000 distinct CDR3 sequences, less than 60% seen once. Material for sequencing was blood. The clonotype comes from a man aged 80 or over in good health. The chain uses TRBV4-3 and TRBJ2-1, with a possible D match to TRBD1 (6 bases). For the CDR3, the DNA is TGCGCCAGCAGCCAAGACCCAGGGGATCTCTACAATGAGCAGTTCTTC. Translation: CASSQDPGDLYNEQFF.